This T cell receptor (beta chain) was found in a study of radiotherapy plus CTLA-4 blockade in lung cancer. In the study overall: Among patients, less than 20% showed objective responses, and approximately 30% had disease control.

The CDR3 extends over 14 amino acids. Germline CDR1 SGHAT, CDR2 FQDESV (reference sequence). The V gene end was trimmed by 5 bases and the J gene end by 2 bases; junction bases not matched to a gene: 2. With respect to this clone: The antigen is not known.

The data were produced by immunoSEQ multiplex PCR, yet TCRdb's version contains in-frame clones alone and is incomplete. The sample has roughly 100,000 clones, about four fifths seen once. Lung cancer patients with chemo-refractory metastatic non-small-cell disease were given focal radiation plus CTLA-4 blockade with ipilimumab. Overall study findings and caveats: With interferon-beta, early dynamics of blood T cell clones were reported to best predict response.

The clonotype comes from a human donor with non-small cell lung cancer that progressed on radiotherapy plus ipilimumab. Sequencing was performed on peripheral blood, taken from a patient treated with radiotherapy plus ipilimumab. The chain uses TRBV11-1 and TRBJ2-3; 9 bases agree with TRBD1. The CDR3 sequence: CASSRTGDTDTQYF. The CDR3 DNA reads as TGTGCCAGCAGCCGGACAGGGGACACAGATACGCAGTATTTT.